Listed below are T cell receptor beta chains from one sample, sequenced in a study of OX40 agonist ivuxolimab in advanced cancers. Produced via immunoSEQ multiplex PCR; TCRdb's table is partial and in-frame only. The sample records 25,000 to 30,000 clones, around 86% being singletons. Here the sequenced sample was CD4+ or CD8+ T cells sorted from blood, taken in a trial of the OX40 agonist ivuxolimab. Source of these receptors: an adult with an advanced solid tumor such as melanoma, head and neck, liver or kidney cancer. CDR3s include the opening cysteine and the closing phenylalanine or tryptophan. Each record gives: V gene, D gene, J gene, clone size, CDR3 DNA, CDR3 protein. The D gene is left open where the match is weak. Clone size is stated in some rows and not others, as once, few, many or a class when expanded.

>TRBV7-9|TRBD2|TRBJ2-5|few
TGTGCCAGCAGCTCCCTAACTAGCGGGGGGGTCAAGCAGTACTTC
CASSSLTSGGVKQYF
>TRBV5-4|TRBD2|TRBJ2-1|.
TGTGCCAGCAGCTCAATGGGACTAGCGGGGAAATGGTACAATGAGCAGTTCTTC
CASSSMGLAGKWYNEQFF
>TRBV27|.|TRBJ2-3|few
TGTGCCAGCAGTTCGCAGTGGGATACGCAGTATTTT
CASSSQWDTQYF
>TRBV5-4|.|TRBJ2-7|.
TGTGCCAGCAGCCCAGGACGGGGTTCCTACGAGCAGTACTTC
CASSPGRGSYEQYF
>TRBV12-5|.|TRBJ2-3|.
TGTGCTAGTGGTTTGGCCCCTACAGGGACCGAGCGCACAGATACGCAGTATTTT
CASGLAPTGTERTDTQYF
>TRBV25-1|.|TRBJ2-1|.
TGTGCCAGCACCCGAGGGGGGTACAATGAGCAGTTCTTC
CASTRGGYNEQFF
>TRBV27|.|TRBJ1-2|.
TGTGCCAGCAGTTTATCGATCGGCGGGAACTATGGCTACACCTTC
CASSLSIGGNYGYTF
>TRBV9|TRBD2|TRBJ2-1|.
TGTGCCAGCAGCGTAGCCCTCGGACTAGCGGGAGGTGGCAATGAGCAGTTCTTC
CASSVALGLAGGGNEQFF
>TRBV5-6|TRBD2|TRBJ2-5|.
TGTGCCAGCAGCTTGCTAACTAGCGGGACAACGCAAGAGACCCAGTACTTC
CASSLLTSGTTQETQYF
>TRBV5-1|.|TRBJ2-1|.
TGCGCCAGCAGCCCCCGGAGGACAGGGAGGGATGAGCAGTTCTTC
CASSPRRTGRDEQFF
>TRBV29-1|.|TRBJ1-1|medium-sized
TGCAGCGCAATTCCGAGACATGGAACTGAAGCTTTCTTT
CSAIPRHGTEAFF
>TRBV9|.|TRBJ1-1|.
TGTGCCAGCAGCGTTCTTGAAGCTTTCTTT
CASSVLEAFF
>TRBV5-4|.|TRBJ2-1|.
TGTGCCAGCAGCCCCGCGGGGTTAGATTCATGGAATGAGCAGTTCTTC
CASSPAGLDSWNEQFF
>TRBV4-3|.|TRBJ1-4|once
TGCGCCAGCAGCCAAGATCTGGACTCAGGGGTTGTTGAAAAACTGTTTTTT
CASSQDLDSGVVEKLFF
>TRBV7-6|TRBD1|TRBJ2-7|.
TGTGCCAGCAGCCCCCTAGGACAGGCCTACGAGCAGTACTTC
CASSPLGQAYEQYF
>TRBV4-1|.|TRBJ1-2|.
TGCGCCAGCAGCCAAGCCGCCTCAGACTCTAACTATGGCTACACCTTC
CASSQAASDSNYGYTF
>TRBV5-5|TRBD1|TRBJ2-1|.
TGTGCCAGCAGCTTGGGGGACAGGGGGCCCAGGGATGAGCAGTTCTTC
CASSLGDRGPRDEQFF
>TRBV6-5|.|TRBJ1-5|.
TGTGCCAGCAGTTACGGACCCAGACAGCCCCAGCATTTT
CASSYGPRQPQHF
>TRBV6-6|TRBD1|TRBJ1-2|.
TGTGCCAGCAGTTCCGGACAGGGGGGGATGCATAGCTACACCTTC
CASSSGQGGMHSYTF
>TRBV5-1|.|TRBJ2-2|few
TGCGCCAGCAGGCTGCGGTGGGACACCGGGGAGCTGTTTTTT
CASRLRWDTGELFF
>TRBV7-9|.|TRBJ1-2|once
TGTGCCAGCAGCTCACCTGACGTCCCCTATGGCTACACCTTC
CASSSPDVPYGYTF
>TRBV19|.|TRBJ1-2|.
TGTGCCAGTAGCGTCGGGCCATCCGACTATGGCTACACCTTC
CASSVGPSDYGYTF
>TRBV13|TRBD2|TRBJ2-7|.
TGTGCCAGCAGCTCGACTAGCGGGGGACTTACCTACGAGCAGTACTTC
CASSSTSGGLTYEQYF
>TRBV4-2|TRBD1|TRBJ2-4|.
TGTGCCAGCAGCCAAGCCATCAGGGGGGCCAAAAACATTCAGTACTTC
CASSQAIRGAKNIQYF
>TRBV11-2|.|TRBJ2-3|.
TGTGCCAGCAGCTTAGAACCAGATACGCAGTATTTT
CASSLEPDTQYF
>TRBV7-9|TRBD1|TRBJ2-5|few
TGTGCCAGCAGCTTCCGACAGGGGGCCCGAGAGACCCAGTACTTC
CASSFRQGARETQYF
>TRBV7-9|.|TRBJ2-7|.
TGTGCCAGCAGCTTAGATTACGAGCAGTACTTC
CASSLDYEQYF
>TRBV9|.|TRBJ2-1|.
TGTGCCAGCAGCGATACAGGTGCTAGTAAGAGTGAGCAGTTCTTC
CASSDTGASKSEQFF
>TRBV11-2|.|TRBJ2-7|.
TGTGCCAGCAGCTTAGGGCCGGGTTGGGACTACGAGCAGTACTTC
CASSLGPGWDYEQYF
>TRBV5-1|.|TRBJ1-2|once
TGCGCCAGCAGCGGGATACAGGGAGGATCATATGGCTACACCTTC
CASSGIQGGSYGYTF
>TRBV10-3|.|TRBJ2-7|.
TGTGCCACGATAGACAGCCCCTCCTACGAGCAGTACTTC
CATIDSPSYEQYF
>TRBV6-5|.|TRBJ1-5|.
TGTGCCAGCAGTTACTCGGGGGGGGCTCGGCAGCCCCAGCATTTT
CASSYSGGARQPQHF
>TRBV2|.|TRBJ2-1|.
TGTGCCAGCAGACCCCGGGGCCACAATGAGCAGTTCTTC
CASRPRGHNEQFF
>TRBV2|.|TRBJ1-1|.
TGTGCCACCATAAGAAAGGGTTACGGTGCTTTCTTT
CATIRKGYGAFF
>TRBV7-8|.|TRBJ1-5|.
TGTGCCAGCAGCTTATGGCGGGCCAACAATCAGCCCCAGCATTTT
CASSLWRANNQPQHF
>TRBV2|.|TRBJ1-1|once
TGTGCCAGCAGTTCACAAGAGACCAGGGAGACTGAAGCTTTCTTT
CASSSQETRETEAFF